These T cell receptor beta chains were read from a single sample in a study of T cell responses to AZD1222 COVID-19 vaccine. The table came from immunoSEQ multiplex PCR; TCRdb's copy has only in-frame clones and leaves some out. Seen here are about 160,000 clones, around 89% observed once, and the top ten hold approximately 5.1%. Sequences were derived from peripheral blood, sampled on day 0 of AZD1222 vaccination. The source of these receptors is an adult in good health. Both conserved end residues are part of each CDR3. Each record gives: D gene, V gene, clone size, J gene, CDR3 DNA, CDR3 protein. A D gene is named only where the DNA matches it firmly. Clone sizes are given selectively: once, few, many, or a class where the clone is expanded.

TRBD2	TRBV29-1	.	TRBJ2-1	TGCAGCGTTTGGGGACTAGCGGGAGGCAATGAGCAGTTCTTC	CSVWGLAGGNEQFF
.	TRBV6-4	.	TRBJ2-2	TGTGCCAGCAGTGAAGGGATCACCGGGGAGCTGTTTTTT	CASSEGITGELFF
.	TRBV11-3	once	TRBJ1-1	TGTGCCAGCAGCCCCGCCCATAGAGACACTGAAGCTTTCTTT	CASSPAHRDTEAFF
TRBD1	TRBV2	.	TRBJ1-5	TGTGCCAGCGGGGGGACAGGTAGCAATCAGCCCCAGCATTTT	CASGGTGSNQPQHF
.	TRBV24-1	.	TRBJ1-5	TGTGCCACCAGTGACACGACGGATCTGAGGCCCCAGCATTTT	CATSDTTDLRPQHF
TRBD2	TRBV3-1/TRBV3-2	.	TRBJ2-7	TGTGCCAGCAGCTCTCGACTAGCGGGAGCGGGGGAGCAGTACTTC	CASSSRLAGAGEQYF
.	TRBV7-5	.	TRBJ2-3	TGTGTCAGACGAACCTTCCTCGTCGTCAGGGAATGTGGGTGGACAGATACGCAGTATTTT	CVRRTFLVVRECGWTDTQYF
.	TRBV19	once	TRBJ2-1	TGTGCCAGTAGTAATTCCGCGGAGACCTACAATGAGCAGTTCTTC	CASSNSAETYNEQFF
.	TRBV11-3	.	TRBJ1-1	TGTGCCAGCAGCCCCTCGAGGGCGAACACTGAAGCTTTCTTT	CASSPSRANTEAFF
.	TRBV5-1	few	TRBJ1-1	TGCGCCAGCAGTCCTTCCTGGCGACTGGGGAACACTGAAGCTTTCTTT	CASSPSWRLGNTEAFF
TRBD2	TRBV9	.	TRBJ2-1	TGTGCCAGCAGCTCGGGACTAGCGATATCCTACAATGAGCAGTTCTTC	CASSSGLAISYNEQFF
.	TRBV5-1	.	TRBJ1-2	TGCGCCAGCAGCTTCACCCCTCAAGTCTATGGCTACACCTTC	CASSFTPQVYGYTF
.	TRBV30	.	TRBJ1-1	TGTGCCTGGAGAAGAGCCAGAGACACTGAAGCTTTCTTT	CAWRRARDTEAFF
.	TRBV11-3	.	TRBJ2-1	TGTGCCAGCAGCCCAAGGGGCGGGACGGTTACCTACAATGAGCAGTTCTTC	CASSPRGGTVTYNEQFF
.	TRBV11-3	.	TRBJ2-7	TGTGCCAGCAGCCAGACTGACTACGAGCAGTACTTC	CASSQTDYEQYF
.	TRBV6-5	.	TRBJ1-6	TGTGCCAGCAGGGCGAGTAACTCACCCCTCCACTTT	CASRASNSPLHF
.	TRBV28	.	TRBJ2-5	TGTGCCAGCAGTTTGTCCGGGGGCTCAGAGACCCAGTACTTC	CASSLSGGSETQYF
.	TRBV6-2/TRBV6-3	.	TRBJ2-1	TGTGCCAGCAGTTCAATCTACAATGAGCAGTTCTTC	CASSSIYNEQFF
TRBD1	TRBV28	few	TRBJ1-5	TGTGCCAGCATCAGGGGGGCAGGGGGCCTCAACAATCAGCCCCAGCATTTT	CASIRGAGGLNNQPQHF
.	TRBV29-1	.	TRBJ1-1	TGCAGCGTTGGAGCAGGGGACACTGAAGCTTTCTTT	CSVGAGDTEAFF
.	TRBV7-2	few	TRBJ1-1	TGTGCCAGCAGCTCTCAGGGGAGGGGAGACACTGAAGCTTTCTTT	CASSSQGRGDTEAFF
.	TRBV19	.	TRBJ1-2	TGTGCCAGTAGTATAGGCTGGGACCGAGCTAACTATGGCTACACCTTC	CASSIGWDRANYGYTF
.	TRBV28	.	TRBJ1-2	TGTGCCAGCAGCCCGGTCGAGCTCCAGAGGGGCTACACCTTC	CASSPVELQRGYTF
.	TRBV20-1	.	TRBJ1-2	TGCAGTGCTTCGGACAGAGCTGGCTACACCTTC	CSASDRAGYTF
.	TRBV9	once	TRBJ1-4	TGTGCCAGCAGCGTAGGACGGGGTGAAAAACTGTTTTTT	CASSVGRGEKLFF
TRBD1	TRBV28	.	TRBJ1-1	TGTGCCAGCAGTGGGGCGGGGACAGGGAACACTGAAGCTTTCTTT	CASSGAGTGNTEAFF
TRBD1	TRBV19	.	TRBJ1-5	TGTGCCAGCGGAACAGGGGGCGATAGCAATCAGCCCCAGCATTTT	CASGTGGDSNQPQHF
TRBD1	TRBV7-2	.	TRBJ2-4	TGTGCCAGCAGCTTCCACCCCGGACAGGGGCAAAACATTCAGTACTTC	CASSFHPGQGQNIQYF
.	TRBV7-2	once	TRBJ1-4	TGTGCCAGCAGCTTAGCCAGGACAGAGGGGGGGGGAAAACTGTTTTTT	CASSLARTEGGGKLFF
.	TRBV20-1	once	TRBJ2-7	TGCAGTGCCGCCGATGAATACGAGCAGTACTTC	CSAADEYEQYF
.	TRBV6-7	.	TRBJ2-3	TGTGCAGCAACTCGGGAGAGGGATACGCAGTATTTT	CAATRERDTQYF
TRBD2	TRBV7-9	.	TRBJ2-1	TGTGCCAGCAGTCCAAGTGGGACTAGCGGATACGGCTCCTACAATGAGCAGTTCTTC	CASSPSGTSGYGSYNEQFF
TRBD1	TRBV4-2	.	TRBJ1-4	TGTGCCAGCAGCCAAGGTGGGACAGGGCATGAAAAACTGTTTTTT	CASSQGGTGHEKLFF
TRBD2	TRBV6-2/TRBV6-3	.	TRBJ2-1	TGTGCCAGCAGTTACGGCGTCGGGAGGGTTTCCCCGTTTGGGTTTTACAATGAGCAGTTCTTC	CASSYGVGRVSPFGFYNEQFF
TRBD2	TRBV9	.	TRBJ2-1	TGTGCCAGCAGCGTCCCGGGAGGCGTCTACAATGAGCAGTTCTTC	CASSVPGGVYNEQFF
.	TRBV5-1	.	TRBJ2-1	TGCGCCAGCAGCTTGGGGGACCACTACAATGAGCAGTTCTTC	CASSLGDHYNEQFF
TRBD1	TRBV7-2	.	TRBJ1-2	TGTGCCAGCAGCTTATTGAGGGGACAGGGACCTAATGGAGGTGGCTACACCTTC	CASSLLRGQGPNGGGYTF
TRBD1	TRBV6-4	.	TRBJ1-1	TGTGCCAGCAGTGTCACAGGGGCCCCTGAAGCTTTCTTT	CASSVTGAPEAFF
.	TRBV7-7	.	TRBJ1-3	TGTGCCAGCAGCTTAGGGCAAGCCTCTGGAAACACCATATATTTT	CASSLGQASGNTIYF
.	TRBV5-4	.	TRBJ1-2	TGTGCCAGCAGCTTGGACACCAACTATGGCTACACCTTC	CASSLDTNYGYTF
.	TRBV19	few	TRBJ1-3	TGTGCCAGTAGTATCGCCAGCGTGGGGTCTGGAAACACCATATATTTT	CASSIASVGSGNTIYF
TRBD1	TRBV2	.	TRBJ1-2	TGTGCCAGCAGTGCCGCGGGACAGGGGGACTATGGCTACACCTTC	CASSAAGQGDYGYTF
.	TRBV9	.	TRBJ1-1	TGTGCCAGCAGCGTAGACGGCAACTGGAACACTGAAGCTTTCTTT	CASSVDGNWNTEAFF
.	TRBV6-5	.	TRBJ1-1	TGTGCCAGCAGTTGGGACGGAAGAAATACTGAAGCTTTCTTT	CASSWDGRNTEAFF
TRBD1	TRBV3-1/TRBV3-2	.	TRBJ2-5	TGTGCCAGCAGCCTCCGACAGGGGCGAGGGGAGACCCAGTACTTC	CASSLRQGRGETQYF
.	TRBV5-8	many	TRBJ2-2	TGTGCCAGCAGCTTGGAAAGGGGGGAGAGCGGGGAGCTGTTTTTT	CASSLERGESGELFF
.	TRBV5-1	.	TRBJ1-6	TGCGCCAGCAGCTTGGGGGGCTCCTATAATTCACCCCTCCACTTT	CASSLGGSYNSPLHF
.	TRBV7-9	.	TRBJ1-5	TGTGCCAGCAGCCCCGCGAGGGGGGATCAGCCCCAGCATTTT	CASSPARGDQPQHF
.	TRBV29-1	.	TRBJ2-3	TGCAGCGTTGAAAATGCCCAACGCACAGATACGCAGTATTTT	CSVENAQRTDTQYF
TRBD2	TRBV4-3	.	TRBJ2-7	TGCGCCAGCAGCCAAGAAACTAGCGGGGTCTACGAGCAGTACTTC	CASSQETSGVYEQYF
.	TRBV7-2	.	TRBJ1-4	TGTGCCAGCAGCACCCTAGGTGGTGAAAAACTGTTTTTT	CASSTLGGEKLFF
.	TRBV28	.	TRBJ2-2	TGTGCCAGCGGTTATGGAACGAACACCGGGGAGCTGTTTTTT	CASGYGTNTGELFF
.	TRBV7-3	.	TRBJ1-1	TGTGCCAGCAGCCCCGCCAAGAACACTGAAGCTTTCTTT	CASSPAKNTEAFF
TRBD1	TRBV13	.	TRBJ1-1	TGTGCCAGCAGCTCCTCGACAGGGGGGAACACTGAAGCTTTCTTT	CASSSSTGGNTEAFF
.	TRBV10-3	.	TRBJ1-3	TGTGCCATCAGTCCTACAGCGACCTCTGGAAACACCATATATTTT	CAISPTATSGNTIYF